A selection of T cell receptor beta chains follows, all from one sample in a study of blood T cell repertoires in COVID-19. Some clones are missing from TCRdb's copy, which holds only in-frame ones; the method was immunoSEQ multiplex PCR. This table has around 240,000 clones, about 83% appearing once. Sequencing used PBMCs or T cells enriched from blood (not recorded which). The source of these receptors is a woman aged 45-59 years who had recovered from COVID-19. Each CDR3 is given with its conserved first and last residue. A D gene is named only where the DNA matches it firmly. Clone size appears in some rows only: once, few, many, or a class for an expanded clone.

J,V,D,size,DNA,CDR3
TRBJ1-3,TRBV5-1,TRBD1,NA,TGCGCCAGCAGCTTTTTCGGACAGGGCGTGGGAGGAAACACCATATATTTT,CASSFFGQGVGGNTIYF
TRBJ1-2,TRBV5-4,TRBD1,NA,TGTGCCAGCAGCCCGTCGGACAGGGGCTATGGCTACACCTTC,CASSPSDRGYGYTF
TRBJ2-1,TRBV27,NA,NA,TGTGCCAGCAGTTTATTCGGACAGAACAATGAGCAGTTCTTC,CASSLFGQNNEQFF
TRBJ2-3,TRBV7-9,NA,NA,TGTGCCAGCAGCTTTAGCGGCCTTAGCACAGATACGCAGTATTTT,CASSFSGLSTDTQYF
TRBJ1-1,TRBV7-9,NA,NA,TGTGCCAGCAGCTTATGGGGTGGGGGGATAGGAAACACTGAAGCTTTCTTT,CASSLWGGGIGNTEAFF
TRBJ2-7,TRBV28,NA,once,TGTGCCAGCAGTTTCCTTTTTGCGCAAACGACCTACGAGCAGTACTTC,CASSFLFAQTTYEQYF
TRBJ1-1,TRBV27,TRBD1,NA,TGTGCCAGCAGCCCAGGGGGCTTGAACACTGAAGCTTTCTTT,CASSPGGLNTEAFF
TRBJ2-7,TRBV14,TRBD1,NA,TGTGCCAGCAGATTGACAGGGAGTATTAACGAGCAGTACTTC,CASRLTGSINEQYF
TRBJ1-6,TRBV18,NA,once,TGTGCCAGCTCACCCTCGAGACAGGACTCACCCCTCCACTTT,CASSPSRQDSPLHF
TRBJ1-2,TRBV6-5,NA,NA,TGTGCCAGCAGGCTAGACGAGGCCTATGGCTACACCTTC,CASRLDEAYGYTF
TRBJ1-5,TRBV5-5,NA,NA,TGTGCCAGCAGCCGCGATGGGGGCTGGGAACAGCCCCAGCATTTT,CASSRDGGWEQPQHF
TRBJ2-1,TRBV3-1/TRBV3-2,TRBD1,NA,TGTGCCAGCAGCCAACCCGGGACAGGGTTTGGCAATGAGCAGTTCTTC,CASSQPGTGFGNEQFF
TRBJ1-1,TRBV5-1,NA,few,TGCGCCAGCAGCTTGACAGACAACACTGAAGCTTTCTTT,CASSLTDNTEAFF
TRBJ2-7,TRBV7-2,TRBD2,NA,TGTGCCAGCAGCGTTCTAGCGGGGGGTATGTACGAGCAGTACTTC,CASSVLAGGMYEQYF
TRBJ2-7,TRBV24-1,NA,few,TGTGCCACCAGTGATTTCACAGAAAGCTACGAGCAGTACTTC,CATSDFTESYEQYF
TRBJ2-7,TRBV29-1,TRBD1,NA,TGCAGCGTTGGGACAGGGCCATTCTACGAGCAGTACTTC,CSVGTGPFYEQYF
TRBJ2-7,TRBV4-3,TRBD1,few,TGCGCCAGCAGCCAAGAACCGGGACAGCCCTACGAGCAGTACTTC,CASSQEPGQPYEQYF
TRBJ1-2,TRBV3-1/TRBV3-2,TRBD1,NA,TGTGCCAGCAGCCAAAGGGACAGGGGCGGTGGCTACACCTTC,CASSQRDRGGGYTF
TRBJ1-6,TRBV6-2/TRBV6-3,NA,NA,TGTGCCAGCAGTGACTTATCACCCCTCCACTTT,CASSDLSPLHF
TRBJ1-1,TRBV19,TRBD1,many,TGTGCCAGTAGTCGACAGGGGGACACTGAAGCTTTCTTT,CASSRQGDTEAFF
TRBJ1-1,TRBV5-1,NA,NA,TGCGCCAGCAGCTTGGCCGAACAGGGTAAGCACACTGAAGCTTTCTTT,CASSLAEQGKHTEAFF
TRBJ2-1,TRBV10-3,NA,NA,TGTGCCATCAGTGAGGTGGGGGGCTCCTACAATGAGCAGTTCTTC,CAISEVGGSYNEQFF
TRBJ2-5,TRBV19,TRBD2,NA,TGTGCCAGTAGTATGGCAGCGGGGGGGCCAGAGACCCAGTACTTC,CASSMAAGGPETQYF
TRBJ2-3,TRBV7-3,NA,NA,TGTGCCAGCAGCACCCGGGACTTCACAGATACGCAGTATTTT,CASSTRDFTDTQYF
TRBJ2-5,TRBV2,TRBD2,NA,TGTGCCAGCAGCGCACTAGCGGTGTACCAAGAGACCCAGTACTTC,CASSALAVYQETQYF
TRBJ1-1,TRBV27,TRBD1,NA,TGTGCCAGCAGTTTCAACCTCAGGGGGTTCATGAACACTGAAGCTTTCTTT,CASSFNLRGFMNTEAFF
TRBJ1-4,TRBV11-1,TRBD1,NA,TGTGCCAGCAGCCGGGACAGGGATCCGAGAAAACTGTTTTTT,CASSRDRDPRKLFF
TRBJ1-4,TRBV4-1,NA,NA,TGCGCCAGCAGCCCCCCTGGAGGCCTTAATGAAAAACTGTTTTTT,CASSPPGGLNEKLFF
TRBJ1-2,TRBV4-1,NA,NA,TGCGCCAGCAGCACCAGACAGAGGAATAACTATGGCTACACCTTC,CASSTRQRNNYGYTF
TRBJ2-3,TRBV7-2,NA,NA,TGTGCCAGCAGCCCCACAGGGTTCACAGATACGCAGTATTTT,CASSPTGFTDTQYF
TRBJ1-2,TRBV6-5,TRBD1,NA,TGTGCCAGCGTGTCAGGGGGTTTAGCTAACTATGGCTACACCTTC,CASVSGGLANYGYTF
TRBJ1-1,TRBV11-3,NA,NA,TGTGCCAGCAGCTTAGGGGGCCGGGGGGCGAACACTGAAGCTTTCTTT,CASSLGGRGANTEAFF
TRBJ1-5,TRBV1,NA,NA,TGCACCAGCAGCCATAGTACCGGCGATCCCAGCAGGGCCCTCAATCAGCCCCAGCATTTT,CTSSHSTGDPSRALNQPQHF